The sequence of this T cell receptor (beta chain) was determined in a study of beta chain features in type 1 diabetes. This clone appeared a few times. Its antigen remains unidentified. The CDR3 loop spans 14 amino acids. The study, taken as a whole, reports: It was among patients, rather than healthy donors, that naive, central memory and Treg TCRB repertoires appeared more similar. Small HLA sub-analyses could not settle whether HLA shapes TCRB rearrangement.

All of the isolated RNA was reverse transcribed, so expressed TCRB transcripts were sequenced. TCRdb's copy holds only in-frame clones and misses some; the assay was immunoSEQ multiplex PCR. This table has about 220,000 clones, under 13% appearing once. The sample taken for sequencing was central memory CD4+ T cells from blood. This clonotype was obtained from a man younger than 30 in good health. The chain is built from TRBV21-1 and TRBJ2-2. TRBV21-1 has pseudogene status. CDR3 protein: CAPHRTVHTGELFF. Here the CDR3 DNA reads TGTGCCCCCCATCGGACGGTTCACACCGGGGAGCTGTTTTTT.